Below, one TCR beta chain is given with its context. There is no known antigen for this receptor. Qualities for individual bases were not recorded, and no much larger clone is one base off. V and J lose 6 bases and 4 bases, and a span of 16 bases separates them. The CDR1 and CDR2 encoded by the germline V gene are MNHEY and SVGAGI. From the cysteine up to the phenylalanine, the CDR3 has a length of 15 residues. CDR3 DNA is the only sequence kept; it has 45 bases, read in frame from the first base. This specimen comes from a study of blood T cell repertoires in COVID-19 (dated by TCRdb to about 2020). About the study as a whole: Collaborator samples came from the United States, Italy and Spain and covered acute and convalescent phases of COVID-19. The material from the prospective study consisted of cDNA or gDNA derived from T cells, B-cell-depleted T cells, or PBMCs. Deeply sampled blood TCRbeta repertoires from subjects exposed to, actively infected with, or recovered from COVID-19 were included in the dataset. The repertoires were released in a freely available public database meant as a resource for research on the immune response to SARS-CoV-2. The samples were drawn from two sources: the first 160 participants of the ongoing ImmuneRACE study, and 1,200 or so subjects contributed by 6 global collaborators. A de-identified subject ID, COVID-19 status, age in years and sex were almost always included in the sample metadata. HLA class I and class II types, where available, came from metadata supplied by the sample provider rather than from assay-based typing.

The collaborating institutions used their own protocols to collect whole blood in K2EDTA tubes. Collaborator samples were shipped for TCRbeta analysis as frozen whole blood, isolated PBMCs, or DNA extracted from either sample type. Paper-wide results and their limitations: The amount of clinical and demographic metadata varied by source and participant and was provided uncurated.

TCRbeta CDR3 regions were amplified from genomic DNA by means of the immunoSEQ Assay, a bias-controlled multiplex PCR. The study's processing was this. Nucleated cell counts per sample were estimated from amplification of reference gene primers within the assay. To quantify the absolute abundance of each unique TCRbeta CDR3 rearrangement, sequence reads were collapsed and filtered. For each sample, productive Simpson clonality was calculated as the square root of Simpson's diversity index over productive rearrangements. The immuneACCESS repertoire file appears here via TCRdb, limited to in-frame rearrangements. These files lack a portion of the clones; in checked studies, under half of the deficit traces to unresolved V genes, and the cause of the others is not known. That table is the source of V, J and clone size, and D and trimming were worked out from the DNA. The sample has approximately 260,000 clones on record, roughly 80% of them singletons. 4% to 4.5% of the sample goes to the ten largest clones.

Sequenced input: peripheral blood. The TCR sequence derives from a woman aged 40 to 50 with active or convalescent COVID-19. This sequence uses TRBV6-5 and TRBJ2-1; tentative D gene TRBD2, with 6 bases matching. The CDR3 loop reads CASSPSLGGYNEQFF. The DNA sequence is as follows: TGTGCCAGCAGCCCCTCTCTCGGGGGTTACAATGAGCAGTTCTTC.